Listed here is a single TCR beta chain. The antigen it recognizes is unknown. Base qualities are not recorded, but no much larger clone differs from it by a single base. The sample is drawn from a study of cytomegalovirus exposure and HLA in healthy donors (dated by TCRdb to about 2017). Looking at the study overall: An earlier analysis of some 600 of the donors reported 250 to 350 Gb of sequence data and about 120 million unique TCR beta sequences obtained from about 200 million T cells. An early release covering approximately 600 HLA-typed donors comprised roughly 300 gigabases of sequencing data and tens of millions of unique TCR sequences. Of the roughly 400 genotyped donors, approximately 83% fell in the genetic ancestry cluster associated with self-reported Caucasian donors. The aim of the study was to test whether cataloging public T cell receptors could identify signatures of past pathogen exposure. The study profiled the T cell repertoires of fewer than 850 subjects by immunosequencing and related them to cytomegalovirus serostatus. Besides the first cohort of approximately 710 subjects, a separate validation cohort made up of 120 different subjects was used. High-throughput TCR immunosequencing, statistical association of individual TCRs with disease status, and machine learning were combined to predict cytomegalovirus infection status. A later analysis re-examined previously published TCR beta repertoires from about 700 donors and added high-resolution HLA genotyping to investigate patterns of TCR occurrence. The later analysis used no new phenotypic data to find candidate immune exposures, relying instead on TCR beta sequences and their occurrence across donors. An earlier analysis of 450 to 750 of the donors used high-throughput TCR beta sequencing to judge whether each TCR beta V gene segment behaved as functional or pseudogenic. Alongside the repertoire data, information on donor age, sex, ethnicity and CMV serostatus was compiled. A later genetic analysis used genome-wide SNP genotypes for about 65% of the 666 donors, treating that subset as a discovery cohort. Every repertoire in the discovery cohort had been generated on one and the same sequencing platform. Both class I and class II loci were covered by HLA typing, at four-digit resolution. Typing coverage differed by locus: A, B, C, DRB1 and DQB1 were typed in about 629-640 donors, DQA1 in about 560, DPA1 in 600 to 610, and DPB1 in 472. Because of strong linkage in the cohort, five DR-DQ haplotypes were treated as single units for association and clustering. Across approximately 400 genotyped donors of the cohort, an average of roughly 250,000 unique TCR beta nucleotide sequences per donor were sequenced, and 15% to 20% of those sequences were non-productive. Study-level results and caveats: In vitro tests confirmed that three of the cytomegalovirus-associated TCR beta chains recognize cytomegalovirus antigens. The only immune exposure information available for the cohort was CMV serostatus. This cohort had only TCR beta chains sequenced, and the lack of alpha or paired-chain data limited which features could be detected. Broadly in line with IMGT annotations, most TCR beta V segments showed up in productive rearrangements about 90% or about 30% of the time in an earlier analysis of several hundred of the donors. The study gave a list of 150 to 200 TCR beta chains associated with cytomegalovirus. In a later analysis, TCR association rates were found to vary across HLA loci, with the most associated TCRs seen for DRB1 alleles and the fewest for HLA-C alleles. Because the 87-base-pair reads could not distinguish some IMGT-functional V segments, including TRBV6-2 and TRBV6-3, those segments were excluded. Sequencing depth was assumed to be roughly uniform across donors in the presence/absence analyses, though that assumption may not hold. A later analysis found that HLA-associated TCR beta chains were more clonally expanded and had lower generation probabilities than equally common non-associated chains. Because counts were too low, approximately 15 rarely observed V segments, including chromosome 9 orphons, were excluded from the earlier analysis of 587 of the donors. The authors suggested that the approach could potentially be extended to other disease states and immunological phenotypes. A further reported finding was that TCR beta sequences accurately predicted the HLA-A and HLA-B alleles for most subjects in the first cohort. In a later genetic analysis, a missense DCLRE1C variant was associated with V-gene and J-gene trimming of TCR beta chains, and the association was replicated in an independent cohort. Linkage disequilibrium might explain the correlated functional status among segregating V segments, but an unknown experimental factor could not be excluded. A later analysis associated some 17,000 TCR beta sequences with specific HLA alleles at a false discovery rate of 0.05. Because some donors lacked HLA typing at each locus, the association tests relied only on the typed subset. Most CMV-associated TCR beta chains appeared to be HLA-restricted in a later analysis, and the HLA associations seemed to be driven largely by CMV exposure. When HLA alleles, especially DR and DQ, strongly co-occurred, TCR associations were difficult to assign to individual alleles. A group of highly shared sequence variants was considered likely to be a technical artifact of the sequencing pipeline. Most TCR sequences were seen in very few donors, while some public TCRs were found in many individuals. According to a later analysis, parvovirus B19, influenza, CMV and Epstein-Barr virus appeared linked to several top co-occurrence clusters. The classifier was reported to diagnose cytomegalovirus status with high specificity and sensitivity in both the original cohort and the validation cohort. In a later genetic analysis, fewer N-insertions in productive TCRs were reported among donors in an Asian-associated ancestry cluster than the approximately 710-donor mean.

Receptor libraries were prepared by the immunoSEQ multiplex PCR assay. A mixture of 60 forward primers for TCR Vbeta segments and 13 reverse primers for TCR Jbeta segments was used in the multiplex PCR. Amplification of the CDR3 region of rearranged TCR beta genes was performed with a multiplex PCR assay on genomic DNA. The Illumina HiSeq System was used to sequence the amplified TCR beta libraries as 87-base-pair reads. Per the source publication's procedure: Across the 500 to 700 repertoires, a later analysis counted tens of millions of unique TCR beta chains, 9.5 million to 12 million of which were shared by at least two donors. Raw reads were error-corrected and collapsed into unique sequences by a nearest-neighbor algorithm in which closely related sequences were merged to remove PCR and sequencing errors. CDR3 sequences were aligned to IMGT reference sequences to assign V, D and J gene segments. Each retained sequence needed at least a six-nucleotide match to both a V gene segment and a J gene segment. Rearrangements were called productive when the CDR3 lacked stop codons and stayed in frame with V and J; all others were non-productive. CDR3 was defined according to IMGT convention as the region running from the second conserved V-encoded cysteine to the conserved J-encoded phenylalanine. In an earlier analysis of around 640 of the donors, sequences lacking an unambiguous match to a single V gene segment were excluded. An earlier analysis of roughly 590 of the donors called V segments functional above 56.7% productive rearrangements and segregating when the between-donor standard deviation exceeded 5%. A statistical classification framework was built to diagnose cytomegalovirus status from the catalog of TCR beta chain sequences. In a later analysis, TCR nucleotide sequences were compared against IMGT/GENE-DB human TR gene sequences so that V and J genes could be assigned. Using the TCRdist pipeline, a later analysis assigned CDR3 sequences along with most-parsimonious VDJ recombination scenarios. In a later analysis, each TCR beta chain was defined by its CDR3 amino acid sequence together with its V-gene family, and reads without a unique V-gene family were excluded. A later analysis removed 450 to 600 highly shared, low-generation-probability nucleotide sequences to deal with suspected cross-contamination and a sequencing artifact. In a later analysis, a clonal expansion index was calculated for each public chain from normalized within-repertoire ranks of inferred template counts. In a later analysis, generation probabilities were computed with a VDJ recombination model fitted to out-of-frame rearrangements, and the resulting probabilities were checked against IGoR. Hypergeometric tests were used in a later analysis to score TCR-TCR, TCR-HLA and TCR-CMV co-occurrence, with a repertoire-size bias correction applied to the TCR pairs. False discovery rates were estimated in a later analysis by permuting HLA or CMV assignments 20 times. In a later analysis, co-occurring TCRs were grouped using DBSCAN, with TCRdist sequence similarity added in when clustering inside HLA-allele-positive subsets. Co-occurrence clustering excluded repertoires with fewer than 30,000 or more than 120,000 public chains, plus five with anomalous nucleotide sharing. The source is immuneACCESS, and TCRdb retained only in-frame sequences with V and J called. Part of the clones is not carried over; for the studies checked, unresolved V genes explain less than half of this, and the remainder is unexplained. V and J calls and clone size come straight from that table; D and trimming were deduced from the DNA. For this sample the table gives nearly 100,000 clones, of which 65% to 85% were detected only once. The top ten clones comprise around 20% of the sample.

The cohort consisted of 666 healthy bone marrow donors. At the time of sampling, all cohort members were nominally healthy, though unrecorded immune exposures were likely present. The donor tested CMV seropositive and was one of the 289 seropositive cohort members. Each donor provided a peripheral blood sample, and peripheral blood mononuclear cells were used for TCR beta sequencing. Genomic DNA was extracted from the blood cell samples with the Qiagen DNeasy Blood Extraction Kit. The germline V gene supplies CDR1 SGDLS and CDR2 YYNGEE. The germline ends are 14 bases apart after V is trimmed by 4 bases and J by 0 bases. From the cysteine through the phenylalanine, the CDR3 covers 16 amino acids. This entry keeps only the CDR3 DNA: 48 bases, framed from base 1.

The rearrangement combines TRBV9 with TRBJ1-3; a tentative D call is TRBD1 (5 bases match). This clonotype was obtained from an older woman in good health and CMV-seropositive. Sequences were obtained from PBMCs. DNA sequence: TGTGCCAGCAGCCCCAGGGCAGATATCTCTGGAAACACCATATATTTT. This codes for CASSPRADISGNTIYF.